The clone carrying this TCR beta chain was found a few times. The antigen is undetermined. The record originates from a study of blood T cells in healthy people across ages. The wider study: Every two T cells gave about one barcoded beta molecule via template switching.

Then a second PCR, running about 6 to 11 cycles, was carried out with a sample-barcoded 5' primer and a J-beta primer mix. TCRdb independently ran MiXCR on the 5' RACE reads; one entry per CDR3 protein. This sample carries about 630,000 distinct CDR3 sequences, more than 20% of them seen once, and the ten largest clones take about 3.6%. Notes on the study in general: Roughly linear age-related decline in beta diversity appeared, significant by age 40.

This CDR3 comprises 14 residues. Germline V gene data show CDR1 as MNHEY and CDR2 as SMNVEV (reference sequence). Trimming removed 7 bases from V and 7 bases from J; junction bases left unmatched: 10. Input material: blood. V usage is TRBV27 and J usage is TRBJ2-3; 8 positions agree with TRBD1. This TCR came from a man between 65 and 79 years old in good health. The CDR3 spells CASTPTGAAYTQYF. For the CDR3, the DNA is TGTGCCAGCACCCCGACAGGGGCTGCATATACGCAGTATTTT.